These 17 T cell receptor beta chains share one sample of origin, sequenced in a study of T cells after yellow fever vaccination. TCRdb reprocessed the 5' RACE reads with MiXCR, giving one entry per CDR3 protein. The sample holds 450,000 to 550,000 distinct CDR3 sequences, about a fifth seen once. This material consisted of PBMCs, taken about 21 days after the first yellow fever vaccination. The receptors were sampled from a man aged 18 to 35 who received the YFV17D yellow fever vaccine.

The rearrangement uses TRBV7-9 and TRBJ2-1; D is uncertain. The CDR3 is 14 amino acids. CDR1 is SEHNR and CDR2 is FQNEAQ in the germline V gene (reference sequence). V gave up 5 bases and J gave up 5 bases, with 13 bases separating them. The CDR3 sequence is CASSPPGVNNEQFF. The CDR3 region has the DNA TGTGCCAGCAGCCCCCCTGGGGTGAACAATGAGCAGTTCTTC.

The chain is built from TRBV29-1 and TRBJ1-2; tentative D call: TRBD1 (6 bases). V lost 3 bases and J 4 bases, leaving 21 bases between the germline ends. The germline V gene has CDR1 SQVTM and CDR2 ANQGSEA. The CDR3 loop spans 16 amino acids. For the CDR3, the DNA is TGCAGCGTTGATGGGGGGGCCGAAGGGCCTAGCTATGGCTACACCTTC. Its protein is CSVDGGAEGPSYGYTF. Looking up the rest from reference TRBV29-1 and TRBJ1-2 gives the full variable domain: SAVISQKPSRDICQRGTSLTIQCQVDSQVTMMFWYRQQPGQSLTLIATANQGSEATYESGFVIDKFPISRPNLTFSTLTVSNMSPEDSSIYLCSVDGGAEGPSYGYTFGSGTRLTVV.

This chain connects TRBV7-3 to TRBJ2-2; maybe TRBD1 (6 bases). Trimming took 5 bases from V and 5 from J, leaving 18 bases between them. The CDR3 is 16 amino acids. Germline V gene sequence: CDR1 SGHTA, CDR2 FQGTGA. The CDR3 DNA reads TGTGCCAGCAGCCTGCCCCCAGGGGAAGGAACCGGGGAGCTGTTTTTT. Translating gives CASSLPPGEGTGELFF.

The CDR3 here is CASSQNQRQGIYEQYF. In DNA, the CDR3 is TGTGCCAGCAGCCAAAACCAAAGACAGGGGATCTACGAGCAGTACTTC. V usage is TRBV7-8 and J usage is TRBJ2-7; TRBD1 agrees at 8 bases. Unmatched junction bases numbered 12, after V lost 5 bases and J lost 3 bases. The CDR3 sequence is 16 residues long. CDR1 and CDR2 (germline): SGHVS, FQNEAQ.

This clonotype has a handful of counts. The CDR3: CASSPLLGGTGQPQHF. The CDR3 nucleotides read TGTGCCAGCAGTCCACTTTTGGGGGGCACTGGTCAGCCCCAGCATTTT. J is TRBJ1-5 and V is TRBV28, with D possibly matching TRBD1 (6 bases). The CDR3 is made up of 16 amino acids. V shed 5 bases and J shed 6 bases, with 20 bases lying between them. CDR1 and CDR2 (germline): MDHEN, SYDVKM.

This clonotype has just a few counts. V and J are TRBV7-2 and TRBJ1-1; D is undetermined. This CDR3 has 14 residues. V was trimmed by 6 bases and J by 3 bases, leaving 14 bases between them. Germline V CDR1 and CDR2: SGHTA, FQGNSA. The CDR3 loop is CASSSQLAYTEAFF. CDR3 nucleotide sequence: TGTGCCAGCAGTTCCCAACTTGCTTACACTGAAGCTTTCTTT.

This chain links TRBV28 with TRBJ1-2, with 8 bases lining up with TRBD1. Germline V lookup: CDR1 MDHEN, CDR2 SYDVKM. This CDR3 has 13 residues. The V and J ends lost 1 base and 10 bases, in that order; junction bases with no gene match: 5. The CDR3 spells CASSLYAGGDYTF. The CDR3 DNA is TGTGCCAGCAGTTTATATGCAGGGGGCGACTACACCTTC.

The sample holds a few counts of this clonotype. This chain joins TRBV25-1 and TRBJ2-1; weak D call: TRBD2 (5 bases). The CDR3 runs 17 residues. Germline CDR1 MGHDK, CDR2 SYGVNS. V dropped 0 bases and J dropped 8 bases, with 20 bases sitting between them. DNA of the CDR3: TGTGCCAGCAGTGAATATAGCTTGCGGGCCATGAGCGATGAGCAGTTCTTC. Amino acid sequence: CASSEYSLRAMSDEQFF.

The rearrangement uses TRBV24-1 and TRBJ2-1; D possibly corresponds to TRBD2 (5 bases). This CDR3 comprises 14 residues. Trimming took off 5 bases at V and 8 bases at J, with 15 bases between the two ends. CDR1 is KGHDR, CDR2 SFDVKD, per germline. As DNA, the CDR3 is TGTGCCACCAGTGGGGATTGGGGTAGCGATGAGCAGTTCTTC. Translating it yields CATSGDWGSDEQFF.

This clonotype was seen only a few times. The J gene is TRBJ2-1, the V gene TRBV10-1, with TRBD1 identical over 9 bases. V dropped 3 bases and J dropped 12; count of bases not matched to a gene: 12. The CDR3 runs 15 residues. Germline V gene lookup returns CDR1 WNHNN and CDR2 SYGVQD (reference sequence). DNA of the CDR3: TGCGCCAGCAGTGACCCCGGGACAGGGACCCGGTGGCAGTTCTTC. Encoded protein: CASSDPGTGTRWQFF.

The chain recombines TRBV4-3 with TRBJ1-4, with D tentatively TRBD1 (6 bases). There are 13 residues in the CDR3. V lost 4 bases and J lost 7, with 10 bases in between. CDR1 and CDR2 (germline): LGHNA, YSLEER. The CDR3 is CASSPGQTEKLFF. The DNA for the CDR3 is TGCGCCAGCAGCCCAGGACAGACTGAAAAACTGTTTTTT.

The chain has TRBV12-3 or TRBV12-4 and TRBJ2-1, with 8 bases matching TRBD1. Unmatched junction bases numbered 5, after V lost 3 bases and J lost 7 bases. CDR3 length: 14 amino acids. The CDR3 here is CASSLAQGANEQFF. CDR3 DNA: TGTGCCAGCAGTTTGGCGCAGGGGGCAAATGAGCAGTTCTTC.

CDR3 in DNA: TGTGCCAGCAGCCGCCTCCGGGGTTGGGGGCAGAGTACTAACGAGCAGTACGTC. It is translated as CASSRLRGWGQSTNEQYV. This chain connects TRBV2 to TRBJ2-7; TRBD1 is a possible D gene (6 bases). Deletions cut 6 bases from V and 5 bases from J, with 29 bases between. The CDR3 has 18 amino acids. CDR1 SNHLY and CDR2 FYNNEI come from the germline V gene.

The J gene is TRBJ2-2, the V gene TRBV12-3 or TRBV12-4; D is perhaps TRBD1 (5 bases). The CDR3 sequence is 15 residues long. Trimming removed 5 bases from V and 7 bases from J, with 17 bases in between. CDR3 residues: CASSIQGELIGELFF. The CDR3 DNA is TGTGCCAGCAGTATTCAGGGCGAGTTGATCGGGGAGCTGTTTTTT.

The gene calls are TRBV28 and TRBJ2-5; possible D gene TRBD1, 6 bases. Germline values: CDR1 MDHEN, CDR2 SYDVKM. The CDR3 sequence is 13 residues long. V gave up 5 bases and J gave up 6 bases, with 13 bases separating them. The CDR3 sequence: CASSTPQGQTQYF. The CDR3 DNA sequence: TGTGCCAGCAGTACCCCCCAGGGGCAGACCCAGTACTTC.

The chain joins TRBV27 to TRBJ2-5; a possible D gene is TRBD2 (6 bases). The germline V and J ends were trimmed by 4 bases and 0 bases, with 18 bases remaining between them. CDR3 length: 17 amino acids. In germline, CDR1 is MNHEY, CDR2 SMNVEV (reference sequence). The CDR3 coding sequence is TGTGCCAGCAGTTCGAATCGCCTCGGGACTCACCAAGAGACCCAGTACTTC. Amino acids: CASSSNRLGTHQETQYF.

The chain combines TRBV9 with TRBJ2-1; TRBD1 matches at 11 bases. The CDR3 consists of 15 residues. V shed 3 bases, J shed 7 bases, and the junction held 6 bases outside the gene matches. Germline V lookup: CDR1 SGDLS, CDR2 YYNGEE. The chain's CDR3 is CASSGTGGLTNEQFF. In DNA form, the CDR3 reads TGTGCCAGCAGCGGGACAGGGGGCTTAACGAATGAGCAGTTCTTC.